The 31 T cell receptor beta chains given below trace back to one sample, sequenced in a study of blood T cell repertoires in COVID-19. TCRdb's table, derived via immunoSEQ multiplex PCR, lists solely in-frame clones and lacks some. The data hold under 300,000 clones, with 82% observed a single time. Material: peripheral blood. The receptor source for this set is a woman under 30 with acute or convalescent COVID-19.

V and J are TRBV27 and TRBJ1-2; D perhaps matches TRBD1 (6 bases). The CDR3 is 16 residues long. Trimming cost V 7 bases and J 3 bases, with 21 bases left between them. Germline-derived CDR1 and CDR2 are MNHEY and SMNVEV (reference sequence). CDR3 protein: CASTSLGTPSYYGYTF. The CDR3 nucleotides are TGTGCCAGCACTTCCCTCGGGACACCTAGTTACTATGGCTACACCTTC.

The chain joins TRBV28 to TRBJ2-1; 7 nucleotides match TRBD2. The CDR3 totals 14 residues. Germline lookup yields CDR1 MDHEN and CDR2 SYDVKM. After removal of 5 bases from V and 2 bases from J, the junction contained 3 bases not matched to a gene. This CDR3 reads CASSRAGTYNEQFF. CDR3 in DNA: TGTGCCAGCAGTCGAGCGGGAACCTACAATGAGCAGTTCTTC.

The gene calls are TRBV30 and TRBJ1-4, with unresolved D. Germline CDR1 is GTSNPN and CDR2 is SVGIG (reference sequence). The germline V and J ends were trimmed by 2 bases and 9 bases, with 13 bases remaining between them. The CDR3 totals 13 residues. This CDR3 reads CAWSPTGSQKLFF. The CDR3 DNA reads TGTGCCTGGAGTCCCACCGGGAGCCAAAAACTGTTTTTT.

Only a few counts were recorded for this clone. The chain recombines TRBV7-8 with TRBJ2-7; 7 positions agree with TRBD1. This CDR3 has 15 amino acids. Trimming at V came to 3 bases and at J to 2 bases, leaving 7 bases not matched to a gene. Germline V gene sequence: CDR1 SGHVS, CDR2 FQNEAQ. This CDR3 reads CASSLETGRTYEQYF. The CDR3 bases are TGTGCCAGCAGCTTGGAGACAGGGCGAACCTACGAGCAGTACTTC.

With regard to this clone: Other DNA sequences within the sample encode an identical CDR3. This chain uses TRBV2 with TRBJ2-5; 7 bases align to TRBD2. This CDR3 is 13 amino acids long. The V segment lost 7 bases and the J segment 5 bases; nucleotides outside the gene matches: 7. From germline, CDR1 is SNHLY and CDR2 FYNNEI. The CDR3 DNA sequence: TGTGCCAGCAATGGCGGGAGTTGGGAGACCCAGTACTTC. Translating it yields CASNGGSWETQYF.

The chain combines TRBV28 with TRBJ2-2, with 9 nucleotides matching TRBD2. With V trimmed by 5 bases and J by 6 bases, 10 bases remained unmatched. Per germline, CDR1 MDHEN and CDR2 SYDVKM. CDR3 length equals 16 residues. Here the CDR3 DNA reads TGTGCCAGCAGTCCCCCCGGGACTAGCTTAGCCGGGGAGCTGTTTTTT. Amino acids: CASSPPGTSLAGELFF.

The chain has TRBV7-2 and TRBJ1-2; tentative D call: TRBD1 (5 bases). The V and J ends lost 0 bases and 4 bases respectively, with 18 bases between them. The CDR3 sequence is 17 residues long. Per germline, CDR1 SGHTA and CDR2 FQGNSA. The DNA of the CDR3 is TGTGCCAGCAGCTTAGCTACCCCCCGGGGGACTGGCTATGGCTACACCTTC. Encoded protein: CASSLATPRGTGYGYTF.

The chain employs TRBV2 and TRBJ2-1, with 8 bases fitting TRBD1. J gave up 3 bases and V 2 bases, and 6 bases lay outside the gene matches. The CDR3 is 16 amino acids. Germline loops: CDR1 SNHLY, CDR2 FYNNEI. Here the CDR3 reads CASSEYGTGGYNEQFF. In DNA form, the CDR3 reads TGTGCCAGCAGTGAATACGGGACAGGCGGCTACAATGAGCAGTTCTTC. The full variable domain, rest sourced from reference TRBV2 and TRBJ2-1, is EPEVTQTPSHQVTQMGQEVILRCVPISNHLYFYWYRQILGQKVEFLVSFYNNEISEKSEIFDDQFSVERPDGSNFTLKIRSTKLEDSAMYFCASSEYGTGGYNEQFFGPGTRLTVL.

J is TRBJ1-1 and V is TRBV4-3, with TRBD1 matching 8 bases. This CDR3 region has 16 residues. J was trimmed by 4 bases and V by 0 bases; bases with no gene match: 7. Germline V gene lookup returns CDR1 LGHNA and CDR2 YSLEER. CDR3 DNA: TGCGCCAGCAGCCAAGAGGCCGGAACAGGGGGCACTGAAGCTTTCTTT. This translates into CASSQEAGTGGTEAFF.

This clone came up once. The V gene is TRBV24-1, the J gene TRBJ2-1; 9 nucleotides line up with TRBD1. The V gene end was trimmed by 2 bases and the J gene end by 3 bases; junction bases not matched to a gene: 10. Germline lookup yields CDR1 KGHDR and CDR2 SFDVKD. This CDR3 is 18 amino acids long. The CDR3 sequence: CATSDSLGGTGNYNEQFF. Written as DNA, the CDR3 is TGTGCCACCAGTGATTCGCTTGGAGGGACAGGGAACTACAATGAGCAGTTCTTC.

The chain joins TRBV5-1 to TRBJ2-2; D is uncertain. The V end was cut by 4 bases, the J end by 7 bases, with 8 bases between. Per the germline V gene, CDR1 is SGHRS and CDR2 is YFSETQ. The CDR3 covers 12 residues. The CDR3, as DNA: TGCGCCAGCAGCATCGGTGGCGGGGAGCTGTTTTTT. Translating gives CASSIGGGELFF.

V and J are TRBV28 and TRBJ1-1, with D perhaps matching TRBD1 (5 bases). Germline V gene sequence: CDR1 MDHEN, CDR2 SYDVKM. The CDR3 is 13 residues long. V lost 6 bases and J lost 10, with 18 bases in between. The CDR3 DNA follows: TGTGCCAGCAGATGGGCCAGCGGGGACCGAGCTTTCTTT. Translated: CASRWASGDRAFF.

The chain combines TRBV28 with TRBJ1-4; D gene uncertain. Trimming pared 6 bases from V and 0 bases from J, leaving 17 bases between. The CDR3 loop spans 17 amino acids. Germline CDR1 MDHEN, CDR2 SYDVKM. The CDR3 protein is CASRFRTTFATNEKLFF. CDR3 coding DNA: TGTGCCAGCAGGTTTCGAACAACATTTGCAACTAATGAAAAACTGTTTTTT.

The CDR3 region is CASSHRQNEKLFF. The CDR3 DNA sequence: TGTGCCAGCAGTCATCGACAGAATGAAAAACTGTTTTTT. The V gene is TRBV28, the J gene TRBJ1-4; possible D gene TRBD1, 5 bases. Trimming removed 5 bases at V and 5 bases at J, with 9 bases between. The germline V gene encodes CDR1 MDHEN and CDR2 SYDVKM. The CDR3 is 13 amino acids. Full variable domain (outside the CDR3, taken from reference TRBV28 and TRBJ1-4): DVKVTQSSRYLVKRTGEKVFLECVQDMDHENMFWYRQDPGLGLRLIYFSYDVKMKEKGDIPEGYSVSREKKERFSLILESASTNQTSMYLCASSHRQNEKLFFGSGTQLSVL.

The chain joins TRBV15 to TRBJ1-5; D not resolved. CDR1 is LNHNV, CDR2 YYDKDF, per germline (reference sequence). The V end was cut by 2 bases, the J end by 0 bases, with 5 bases between. The CDR3 loop spans 14 amino acids. DNA of the CDR3: TGTGCCACCAGCAGACCCTATAGCAATCAGCCCCAGCATTTT. It is translated as CATSRPYSNQPQHF.

The V gene is TRBV5-4, the J gene TRBJ2-1, with 12 bases fitting TRBD2. The CDR3 covers 18 residues. J was trimmed by 3 bases and V by 2 bases; bases with no gene match: 9. Per germline, CDR1 SGHNT and CDR2 YYREEE (reference sequence). The CDR3 sequence: CASSLQLAGGIVYNEQFF. The DNA of the CDR3 is TGTGCCAGCAGCTTACAACTAGCGGGAGGTATTGTCTACAATGAGCAGTTCTTC.

The J gene is TRBJ1-4, the V gene TRBV5-6, with D tentatively TRBD1 (6 bases). Per the germline V gene, CDR1 is SGHDT and CDR2 is YYEEEE. V was pared by 0 bases and J by 8 bases, with 11 bases between. The CDR3 runs 14 residues. CDR3 region: CASSLAWGREKLFF. Here the CDR3 DNA reads TGTGCCAGCAGCTTGGCCTGGGGGCGGGAAAAACTGTTTTTT.

The chain joins TRBV3-1 (or the pseudogene TRBV3-2) to TRBJ2-1, with D unclear. The CDR3 has 15 amino acids. From germline, CDR1 is LGHDT and CDR2 YNNKEL (reference sequence). The germline V and J ends were trimmed by 0 bases and 1 base, with 7 bases remaining between them. This CDR3 reads CASSQDWASYNEQFF. For the CDR3, the DNA is TGTGCCAGCAGCCAAGATTGGGCTTCCTACAATGAGCAGTTCTTC.

The rearrangement joins TRBV15 to TRBJ2-1, with 9 bases identical to TRBD1. The germline gives CDR1 LNHNV, CDR2 YYDKDF (reference sequence). The CDR3 runs 16 residues. J lost 6 bases, V lost 5 bases, and 11 bases had no gene match. CDR3 amino acids: CATSPPGTGRTNEQFF. Written as DNA, the CDR3 is TGTGCCACCAGCCCCCCCGGGACAGGGAGGACCAATGAGCAGTTCTTC. Using reference TRBV15 and TRBJ2-1 for the parts outside the CDR3, the full variable domain is DAMVIQNPRYQVTQFGKPVTLSCSQTLNHNVMYWYQQKSSQAPKLLFHYYDKDFNNEADTPDNFQSRRPNTSFCFLDIRSPGLGDTAMYLCATSPPGTGRTNEQFFGPGTRLTVL.

V is TRBV19 and J is TRBJ2-1; 7 bases match TRBD2. The CDR3 consists of 16 residues. Germline assignment: CDR1 LNHDA and CDR2 SQIVND (reference sequence). V was pared by 2 bases and J by 6 bases, with 10 bases of the junction left unmatched. As DNA, the CDR3 is TGTGCCAGTAGTATAAGATGGGACCGGGGGGTCAATGAGCAGTTCTTC. Residues: CASSIRWDRGVNEQFF.

This clone was picked up a small number of times. The chain links TRBV4-3 to TRBJ2-7; TRBD2 aligns across 10 bases. The ends lost 1 base at V and 1 base at J; junction bases unmatched: 10. Per germline, CDR1 LGHNA and CDR2 YSLEER. The CDR3 is 18 amino acids. DNA of the CDR3: TGCGCCAGCAGCCAAGGGATGATACTAGCGGGAAGGTCCTACGAGCAGTACTTC. Translated: CASSQGMILAGRSYEQYF.

The chain is built from TRBV7-2 and TRBJ2-1; D remains unclear. This CDR3 is built from 18 residues. With 2 bases removed from V and 2 bases from J, the gap between germline ends came to 19 bases. The germline gives CDR1 SGHTA, CDR2 FQGNSA. The CDR3 sequence is CASSLHLDLNPTYNEQFF. The CDR3 bases are TGTGCCAGCAGCTTACATCTAGATCTTAACCCAACCTACAATGAGCAGTTCTTC.

V and J are TRBV6-1 and TRBJ1-5; TRBD1 agrees at 8 bases. Trimming cost V 3 bases and J 11 bases; bases outside gene matches: 6. The CDR3 is 13 amino acids. Per the germline V gene, CDR1 is MNHNS and CDR2 is SASEGT. CDR3 sequence: CASSEAGGRAQHF. CDR3 DNA sequence: TGTGCCAGCAGTGAGGCAGGGGGCAGGGCCCAGCATTTT.

The chain couples TRBV11-3 to TRBJ2-1; no reliable D call. Germline CDR1 reads SGHNT; CDR2 reads YENEEA. The CDR3 has 14 residues. Trimming left V 8 bases short and J 0 bases short, with 11 bases between. CDR3: CASSPAGSYNEQFF. The CDR3 DNA follows: TGTGCCAGCTCCCCCGCAGGCTCCTACAATGAGCAGTTCTTC.

The chain has TRBV11-3 and TRBJ1-2, with 7 nucleotides matching TRBD1. The germline V gene has CDR1 SGHNT and CDR2 YENEEA. The CDR3 covers 14 residues. V shed 3 bases and J 4 bases; nucleotides not matched to a gene: 5. The CDR3 spells CASSFIRGAYGYTF. As DNA, the CDR3 is TGTGCCAGCAGCTTCATCAGGGGGGCCTATGGCTACACCTTC.

V gene TRBV18 combines with J gene TRBJ1-1; 7 bases match TRBD1. Germline values: CDR1 KGHSH, CDR2 LQKENI. Unmatched junction bases numbered 3, after V lost 4 bases and J lost 7 bases. CDR3 length: 12 residues. Written as DNA, the CDR3 is TGTGCCAGCTCACTTGGGACAGATGAAGCTTTCTTT. Translated, it gives CASSLGTDEAFF.

The DNA of the CDR3 is TGCGCCAGCAGCCAAGATTCAGGTCGGAACACCATATATTTT. Its translation is CASSQDSGRNTIYF. V usage is TRBV4-3 and J usage is TRBJ1-3; D remains unclear. The CDR3 consists of 14 residues. V was clipped by 0 bases and J by 7 bases, with 10 bases between them. Germline values: CDR1 LGHNA, CDR2 YSLEER.

The J gene is TRBJ2-5, the V gene TRBV20-1; the match to TRBD2 covers 7 bases. Looked up from germline, CDR1 is DFQATT and CDR2 is SNEGSKA (reference sequence). There are 13 residues in the CDR3. Trimming cost V 3 bases and J 3 bases; bases outside gene matches: 4. The CDR3 loop reads CSASFLAEETQYF. For the CDR3, the DNA is TGCAGTGCTAGTTTCCTAGCGGAAGAGACCCAGTACTTC.

The rearrangement uses TRBV6-2 or TRBV6-3 and TRBJ2-7; TRBD2 matches 10 bases. Germline V gives CDR1 MNHEY, CDR2 SVGEGT. V lost 7 bases and J lost 0; bases outside the gene matches: 6. CDR3 length: 15 amino acids. The CDR3 nucleotides are TGTGCCAGCACCCCTAGCGGGAGTACCTCCTACGAGCAGTACTTC. Its translation: CASTPSGSTSYEQYF.

The chain recombines TRBV7-9 with TRBJ2-3, with no clear D. V was clipped by 5 bases and J by 2 bases, with 17 bases between them. The CDR3 sequence is 16 residues long. Germline CDR1 SEHNR, CDR2 FQNEAQ (reference sequence). The CDR3 region is CASSPKAPRTTDTQYF. The CDR3 DNA reads as TGTGCCAGCAGCCCAAAAGCCCCACGCACCACAGATACGCAGTATTTT.

This chain's CDR3 is CASSIDITGYGYTF. CDR3 DNA: TGTGCCAGTAGTATAGATATTACAGGCTATGGCTACACCTTC. V is TRBV19 and J is TRBJ1-2; a possible D gene is TRBD1 (5 bases). CDR1 and CDR2 from the germline V gene are LNHDA and SQIVND (reference sequence). The CDR3 is made up of 14 amino acids. Trimming removed 0 bases from V and 4 bases from J, with 9 bases in between.